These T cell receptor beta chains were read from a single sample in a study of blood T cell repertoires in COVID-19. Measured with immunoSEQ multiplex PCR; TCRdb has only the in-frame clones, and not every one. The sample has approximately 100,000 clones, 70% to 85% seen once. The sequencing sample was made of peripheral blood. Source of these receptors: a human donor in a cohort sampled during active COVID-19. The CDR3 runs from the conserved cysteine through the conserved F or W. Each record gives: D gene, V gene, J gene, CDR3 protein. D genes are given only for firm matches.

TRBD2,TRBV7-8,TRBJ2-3,CASSETSGRADTQYF
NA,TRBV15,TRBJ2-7,CATSVLLFYEQYF
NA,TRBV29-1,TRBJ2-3,CSVVTVTDTQYF
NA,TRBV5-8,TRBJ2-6,CASTQGLKKARRANVLTF
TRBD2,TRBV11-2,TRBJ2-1,CASSRLAGGLPEQFF
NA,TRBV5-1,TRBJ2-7,CASSLGRRSYEQYF
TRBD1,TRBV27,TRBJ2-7,CASSLDRTGVNEQYF
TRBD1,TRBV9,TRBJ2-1,CASSSRAGGRIYNEQFF
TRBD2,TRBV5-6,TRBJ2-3,CASSLRLAGNTDTQYF
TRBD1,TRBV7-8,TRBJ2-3,CASSLGQGGRSTQYF
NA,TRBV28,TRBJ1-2,CASSSLYGYTF
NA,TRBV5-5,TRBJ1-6,CASSQDIHNSPLHF
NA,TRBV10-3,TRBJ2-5,CAISESGGTQETQYF
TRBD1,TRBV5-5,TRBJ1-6,CASSSLLITGGINSPLHF
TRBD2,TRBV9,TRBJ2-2,CASSVVGRANTGELFF
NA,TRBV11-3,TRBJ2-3,CASSLTASTDTQYF
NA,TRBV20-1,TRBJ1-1,CSASGNTEAFF
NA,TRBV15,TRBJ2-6,CATSRASGIRANVLTF
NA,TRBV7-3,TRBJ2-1,CASSLAAPPGNEQFF
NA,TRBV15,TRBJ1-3,CATSRGLVTGSGNTIYF
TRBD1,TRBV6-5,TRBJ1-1,CASRSGQMNTEAFF
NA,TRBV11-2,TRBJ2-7,CASSLDRAHEQYF
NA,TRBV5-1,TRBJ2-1,CASSRDTSYNEQFF
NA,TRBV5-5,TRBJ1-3,CASSFDLTRSGNTIYF
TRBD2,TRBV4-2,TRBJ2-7,CASSQASGGAVEQYF
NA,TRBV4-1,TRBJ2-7,CASSQEAQKGYEQYF
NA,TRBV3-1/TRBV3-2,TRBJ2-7,CASSQQGYSYEQYF
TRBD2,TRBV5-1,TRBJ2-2,CASSLELAGGNTGELFF
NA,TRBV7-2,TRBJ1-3,CASSDTRQSSGNTIYF
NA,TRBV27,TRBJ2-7,CASSLGRVYEQYF
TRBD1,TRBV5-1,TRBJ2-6,CASSPQTRQGLGSGANVLTF
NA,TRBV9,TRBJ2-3,CASSSPVSLTDTQYF
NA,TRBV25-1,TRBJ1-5,CASSEGGVQPQHF
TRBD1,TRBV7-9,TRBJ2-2,CASSPVGTGVFGELFF
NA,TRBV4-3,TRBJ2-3,CASSQDPDPGTDTQYF
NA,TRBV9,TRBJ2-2,CASTLTGELFF
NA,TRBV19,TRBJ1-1,CASSIKGDTEAFF
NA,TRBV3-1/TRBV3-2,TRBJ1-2,CASSQDVTAHGYTF
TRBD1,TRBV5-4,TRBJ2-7,CASSFAGGYEQYF
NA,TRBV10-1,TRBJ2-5,CASGTDLRSQETQYF
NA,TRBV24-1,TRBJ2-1,CATSGGWGPYNEQFF